The 27 T cell receptor beta chains below were found in one sample sequenced in a study of T cell repertoires in cytomegalovirus infection. TCRdb passed the reads through MiXCR, listing each CDR3 protein once. The sample yields around 100,000 distinct CDR3 sequences, roughly a quarter seen once. The sequenced material came from CD8+ T cells from PBMCs. These receptors originate from a human donor in good health (CMV status not recorded). Some clones in this sample may be carry-over from other donors' samples.

The chain carries TRBV6-4 and TRBJ2-3, with 12 bases that match TRBD2. The CDR3 loop spans 16 amino acids. CDR1 is MRHNA, CDR2 SNTAGT, per germline. After removal of 3 bases from V and 3 bases from J, the junction contained 4 bases not matched to a gene. CDR3 sequence: CASSETSGRPTDTQYF. The DNA of the CDR3 is TGTGCCAGCAGTGAGACTAGCGGGAGACCGACAGATACGCAGTATTTT.

Ten or more counts support this clonotype. J is TRBJ2-7 and V is TRBV7-2, with TRBD2 identical over 10 bases. Germline lookup yields CDR1 SGHTA and CDR2 FQGNSA. J lost 5 bases, V lost 5 bases, and 9 bases had no gene match. There are 15 residues in the CDR3. This chain's CDR3 is CASSRVTSGRDEQYF. The CDR3 bases are TGTGCCAGCAGCCGCGTGACTAGCGGGCGCGACGAGCAGTACTTC.

This CDR3 is CASSLGTGGLGETQYF. The CDR3 bases are TGTGCCAGCAGCTTAGGGACAGGGGGGCTAGGGGAGACCCAGTACTTC. The V gene is TRBV7-2, the J gene TRBJ2-5; 10 positions match TRBD1. CDR3 length: 16 residues. Germline V gene lookup returns CDR1 SGHTA and CDR2 FQGNSA. The V segment lost 1 base and the J segment 5 bases; nucleotides outside the gene matches: 7.

A word on this clonotype: Germline is not matched at one junction end, which may reflect a read error. The CDR3 DNA reads TGTGCCAACAGCTTAACGGGACTAGCTGGGCCCCAGTACTTC. As protein: CANSLTGLAGPQYF. This chain links TRBV7-3 with TRBJ2-5; TRBD2 aligns across 9 bases. The CDR3 extends over 14 amino acids. Germline V gene data show CDR1 as SGHTA and CDR2 as FQGTGA.

This chain joins TRBV7-2 and TRBJ2-2; 14 positions match TRBD2. Germline trimming cut 5 bases from V and 7 bases from J; bases unmatched to any gene: 12. Looked up from germline, CDR1 is SGHTA and CDR2 is FQGNSA. The CDR3 extends over 18 amino acids. CDR3 loop: CASSHGTSGGRYGGELFF. The CDR3 DNA reads as TGTGCCAGCAGCCACGGGACTAGCGGGGGCCGTTACGGCGGGGAGCTGTTTTTT.

This clonotype was seen repeatedly, ten times or more. Written as DNA, the CDR3 is TGTGCCAGCAGTTACAGGGGAGCGGGGAACAATGAGCAGTTCTTC. Its protein is CASSYRGAGNNEQFF. The chain links TRBV12-3 or TRBV12-4 to TRBJ2-1; D may match TRBD1 or TRBD2 (7 bases each). CDR3 size: 15 residues. Trimming shortened V by 4 bases and J by 5 bases, and 15 bases separated the two germline ends.

The chain has TRBV9 and TRBJ2-1, with 7 bases that match TRBD2. The germline V gene encodes CDR1 SGDLS and CDR2 YYNGEE. This CDR3 has 15 residues. V trimming: 4 bases; J trimming: 2 bases; junction bases outside the gene matches: 6. DNA of the CDR3: TGTGCCAGCAGCTTAGGGGCGGGGGCCTACAATGAGCAGTTCTTC. Encoded protein: CASSLGAGAYNEQFF.

The V call is TRBV6-2 or TRBV6-3, the J call TRBJ2-1; D remains ambiguous. Germline V gene data show CDR1 as MNHEY and CDR2 as SVGEGT. The CDR3 runs to 14 residues. Between the trimmed V and J ends, which lost 5 bases and 6 bases, there was a span of 14 bases. CDR3 bases: TGTGCCAGCAGTGGCTCGAGGTTCGGCAATGAGCAGTTCTTC. Its translation is CASSGSRFGNEQFF.

The table lists this clonotype with a few counts. The chain recombines TRBV13 with TRBJ2-7, with 7 bases fitting TRBD1. The V segment lost 5 bases and the J segment 3 bases; nucleotides outside the gene matches: 1. The CDR3 contains 12 residues. CDR1 PRHDT and CDR2 FYEKMQ come from the germline V gene (reference sequence). The CDR3 protein is CASSRDSYEQYF. The CDR3 region has the DNA TGTGCCAGCAGCCGGGACAGCTACGAGCAGTACTTC.

This clonotype was seen at least ten times. V is TRBV7-2 and J is TRBJ1-1; a weak D match, TRBD1 (5 bases). V lost 6 bases and J lost 0, with 11 bases in between. Germline V lookup: CDR1 SGHTA, CDR2 FQGNSA. This CDR3 is built from 14 residues. CDR3 residues: CASRPRTLNTEAFF. The CDR3 region has the DNA TGTGCCAGCAGACCCAGGACACTGAACACTGAAGCTTTCTTT.

This clonotype came up many times. The chain carries TRBV6-5 and TRBJ2-3, with D perhaps matching TRBD2 (6 bases). Germline V lookup: CDR1 MNHEY, CDR2 SVGAGI. The CDR3 is 15 amino acids. V was cut by 2 bases and J by 0 bases, with 9 bases left in between. CDR3 DNA sequence: TGTGCCAGCAGTTACACGGGAGCCAGCACAGATACGCAGTATTTT. Translating gives CASSYTGASTDTQYF.

The rearrangement joins TRBV28 to TRBJ1-2; D uncertain. Germline loops: CDR1 MDHEN, CDR2 SYDVKM. Deletions cut 2 bases from V and 5 bases from J, with 9 bases between. This CDR3 is 13 amino acids long. The CDR3 spells CASSLEADYGYTF. CDR3 nucleotides: TGTGCCAGCAGTTTAGAGGCGGATTATGGCTACACCTTC.

The chain uses TRBV28 and TRBJ1-2; 10 nucleotides match TRBD1. The junction had 5 bases not matched to a gene; V was cut back by 6 bases and J by 4 bases. From germline, CDR1 is MDHEN and CDR2 SYDVKM. The CDR3 totals 14 residues. The CDR3 coding sequence is TGTGCCAGCAGGGCGACAGGGGGCAGCTATGGCTACACCTTC. Amino acids: CASRATGGSYGYTF.

In its sample, this clonotype was seen a few times. This rearrangement joins TRBV10-3 to TRBJ1-6; 8 nucleotides agree with TRBD1. The CDR3 loop spans 16 amino acids. J lost 6 bases, V lost 3 bases, and 7 bases had no gene match. Germline V CDR1 and CDR2: ENHRY, SYGVKD. CDR3 in DNA: TGTGCCATCAGTGATGTGACAGGGGCTTCTAATTCACCCCTCCACTTT. Translating gives CAISDVTGASNSPLHF.

The J gene is TRBJ2-5, the V gene TRBV28; possible D gene TRBD1, 7 bases. Per the germline V gene, CDR1 is MDHEN and CDR2 is SYDVKM. This CDR3 is 15 amino acids long. V was trimmed by 6 bases and J by 4 bases, leaving 18 bases between them. CDR3: CASRSEDRRGETQYF. DNA for the CDR3: TGTGCCAGCAGATCCGAGGACAGGAGGGGAGAGACCCAGTACTTC.

The chain combines TRBV28 with TRBJ1-2; D might be TRBD1 (6 bases). The CDR3 runs to 13 residues. Trimming stripped 4 bases from V and 5 bases from J, with 11 bases between. Germline V gives CDR1 MDHEN, CDR2 SYDVKM. In DNA, the CDR3 is TGTGCCAGCAGTTACCGGGACAAATATGGCTACACCTTC. It translates to CASSYRDKYGYTF.

This clonotype has just a few counts. The V gene is TRBV20-1, the J gene TRBJ1-2, with D possibly matching TRBD1 (6 bases). Trimming pared 5 bases from V and 4 bases from J, leaving 11 bases between. CDR1 is DFQATT, CDR2 SNEGSKA, per germline (reference sequence). There are 12 residues in the CDR3. The CDR3 DNA reads as TGCAGTGCTCCTACAGGGATCTATGGCTACACCTTC. Encoded protein: CSAPTGIYGYTF.

The chain recombines TRBV6-2 or TRBV6-3 with TRBJ2-7; possible D gene TRBD1, 6 bases. The germline V gene encodes CDR1 MNHEY and CDR2 SVGEGT. V was shortened by 6 bases and J by 3 bases, with 18 bases between the two germline ends. The CDR3 sequence is 15 residues long. The CDR3 loop reads CASRTTEDRRYEQYF. DNA of the CDR3: TGTGCCAGCAGAACCACCGAGGACAGACGCTACGAGCAGTACTTC.

This clonotype was observed a few times. V gene TRBV20-1 combines with J gene TRBJ2-7, with TRBD2 identical over 7 bases. Trimming took 3 bases from V and 3 from J; bases not matched to a gene: 8. This CDR3 spans 14 amino acids. The germline gives CDR1 DFQATT, CDR2 SNEGSKA (reference sequence). CDR3 loop: CSARSWASGYEQYF. The CDR3 region has the DNA TGCAGTGCTAGGAGCTGGGCTAGCGGCTACGAGCAGTACTTC.

This sequence joins TRBV20-1 and TRBJ2-5; D may be TRBD1 (6 bases). Per germline, CDR1 DFQATT and CDR2 SNEGSKA (reference sequence). Trimming left V 2 bases short and J 3 bases short, with 22 bases between. The CDR3 extends over 17 amino acids. This CDR3 is CSARPLGQGIEKETQYF. The DNA for the CDR3 is TGCAGTGCTAGACCCCTGGGGCAGGGGATTGAAAAAGAGACCCAGTACTTC.

This clonotype was found a few times. The chain carries TRBV11-2 and TRBJ2-7; 7 bases line up with TRBD2. Germline V gene data show CDR1 as SGHAT and CDR2 as FQNNGV. The J segment lost 3 bases and the V segment lost 6 bases, leaving 11 bases of the junction unmatched. This CDR3 has 15 residues. The CDR3, as DNA: TGTGCCAGCAGTACCGGACTAGGAGGCCTCTACGAGCAGTACTTC. Amino acids: CASSTGLGGLYEQYF.

The sample holds many counts of this clonotype. V and J are TRBV20-1 and TRBJ1-3; D is unclear. Germline values: CDR1 DFQATT, CDR2 SNEGSKA (reference sequence). V shed 7 bases and J shed 0 bases, with 10 bases lying between them. This CDR3 contains 13 residues. In nucleotides, the CDR3 is TGCAGTGTTCGACGCATCTCTGGAAACACCATATATTTT. Protein sequence: CSVRRISGNTIYF.

This clonotype was counted only a few times. The chain links TRBV7-9 to TRBJ1-2, with D unresolved. With 1 base removed from V and 0 bases from J, the gap between germline ends came to 6 bases. Germline V CDR1 and CDR2: SEHNR, FQNEAQ (reference sequence). This CDR3 region has 14 residues. CDR3 sequence reads: CASSLGDPNYGYTF. In DNA, the CDR3 is TGTGCCAGCAGCTTAGGCGATCCTAACTATGGCTACACCTTC.

Concerning this clonotype: An end of the junction differs from the germline gene, which may be a read error. The chain couples TRBV11-2 to TRBJ2-1; TRBD1 might be the D (5 bases). The CDR3 is 11 amino acids. The germline gives CDR1 SGHAT, CDR2 FQNNGV. CDR3 residues: CASSLEGVKIF. CDR3 nucleotides: TGTGCCAGCAGCTTAGAAGGGGTTAAGATCTTC.

The chain carries TRBV2 and TRBJ2-1, with D perhaps TRBD2 (6 bases). V gave up 7 bases and J gave up 0 bases, with 10 bases separating them. There are 14 residues in the CDR3. CDR1 and CDR2 from the germline V gene are SNHLY and FYNNEI. DNA of the CDR3: TGTGCCAGCATTGGGACTCACTCCTACAATGAGCAGTTCTTC. As protein: CASIGTHSYNEQFF.

The V call is TRBV11-2, the J call TRBJ2-7; D is ambiguous. The V and J ends lost 5 bases and 3 bases respectively, with 14 bases between them. The CDR3 sequence is 14 residues long. Germline lookup yields CDR1 SGHAT and CDR2 FQNNGV. The CDR3 sequence is CASSPSGSRYEQYF. In nucleotides, the CDR3 is TGTGCCAGCAGCCCATCGGGTAGCCGCTACGAGCAGTACTTC. The full variable domain, rest sourced from reference TRBV11-2 and TRBJ2-7, is EAGVAQSPRYKIIEKRQSVAFWCNPISGHATLYWYQQILGQGPKLLIQFQNNGVVDDSQLPKDRFSAERLKGVDSTLKIQPAKLEDSAVYLCASSPSGSRYEQYFGPGTRLTVT.

The chain employs TRBV29-1 and TRBJ1-4; D unclear. CDR1 and CDR2 from the germline V gene are SQVTM and ANQGSEA. The CDR3 runs to 11 residues. The CDR3 loop reads CRGATNEKLFF. The CDR3 nucleotides are TGCAGGGGCGCAACTAATGAAAAACTGTTTTTT.